This TCR beta chain was sequenced during a study of tumor-infiltrating lymphocytes in localized non-small cell lung cancer. The study's findings and limits: Technical variation could not be separated from intratumor heterogeneity here.

Details on this clone: Its antigen is unidentified.

This CDR3 comprises 14 residues. Germline-derived CDR1 and CDR2 are SGHDN and FVKESK. The V end was cut by 4 bases, the J end by 4 bases, with 13 bases between. Generated by immunoSEQ multiplex PCR, the TCRdb table keeps only in-frame clones and is missing some. The profile shows about 21,000 clones, around 80% of them singletons. The sample consisted of lung tumor tissue. This sequence originates from a human donor with non-small cell lung cancer. The chain joins TRBV14 to TRBJ1-1; D is unresolved. The CDR3 loop is CASSPSVRGTEAFF. The CDR3 DNA is TGTGCCAGCAGCCCCTCTGTGAGAGGCACTGAAGCTTTCTTT.